The rows below give T cell receptor beta chains drawn from one sample of a study of beta chain features in type 1 diabetes. Profiling relied on immunoSEQ multiplex PCR, and the TCRdb table lists in-frame clones only, not all of them. The data show about 410,000 clones, more than 11% seen once. Sequenced material: naive CD4+ T cells from blood. Every receptor here comes from a man aged 25 to 40 in good health. CDR3s include the opening cysteine and the closing phenylalanine or tryptophan. The order of the fields is CDR3 DNA, CDR3 protein, V gene, CDR3 length, clone size, J gene, D gene. D genes are given only for firm matches. The size entry is marked missing in some rows and otherwise reads once, few, many or a size class.

CDR3nt: TGTGCCAGCAGCTTCGAAGGTTACTATGGCTACACCTTC
CDR3aa: CASSFEGYYGYTF
v_gene: TRBV7-9
len: 13
abundance: -
j_gene: TRBJ1-2
d_gene: -

CDR3nt: TGTGCCAGCAACCCGGACGTAAATACTGAAGCTTTCTTT
CDR3aa: CASNPDVNTEAFF
v_gene: TRBV25-1
len: 13
abundance: few
j_gene: TRBJ1-1
d_gene: -

CDR3nt: TGTGCCAGCAGTTTCACGACAGGGCACGGGGAGACCCAGTACTTC
CDR3aa: CASSFTTGHGETQYF
v_gene: TRBV28
len: 15
abundance: -
j_gene: TRBJ2-5
d_gene: TRBD1

CDR3nt: TGTGCCAGCAGCCCTGGGGCACTAATGAACACTGAAGCTTTCTTT
CDR3aa: CASSPGALMNTEAFF
v_gene: TRBV11-3
len: 15
abundance: few
j_gene: TRBJ1-1
d_gene: -

CDR3nt: TGTGCCAGCAGCCCCTCCTCAGGTAGCACAGATACGCAGTATTTT
CDR3aa: CASSPSSGSTDTQYF
v_gene: TRBV4-2
len: 15
abundance: -
j_gene: TRBJ2-3
d_gene: -

CDR3nt: TGTGCCAGTAGTGCGGGACAGAGGATAAAACTGTTTTTT
CDR3aa: CASSAGQRIKLFF
v_gene: TRBV19
len: 13
abundance: few
j_gene: TRBJ1-4
d_gene: TRBD1

CDR3nt: TGTGCCAGTAACAGGATTGGGGACTATGGCTACACCTTC
CDR3aa: CASNRIGDYGYTF
v_gene: TRBV19
len: 13
abundance: -
j_gene: TRBJ1-2
d_gene: -

CDR3nt: TGCAGCGTTGCAGTCAGGGGGACCTACAATGAGCAGTTCTTC
CDR3aa: CSVAVRGTYNEQFF
v_gene: TRBV29-1
len: 14
abundance: few
j_gene: TRBJ2-1
d_gene: TRBD1

CDR3nt: TGTGCCAGCAGCCCCCGGGACCTCCCCCATGAGCAGTTCTTC
CDR3aa: CASSPRDLPHEQFF
v_gene: TRBV7-3
len: 14
abundance: few
j_gene: TRBJ2-1
d_gene: -

CDR3nt: TGTGCCAGCAGCCCACGGACAGGGGGTAACGGGGAGCTGTTTTTT
CDR3aa: CASSPRTGGNGELFF
v_gene: TRBV7-2
len: 15
abundance: -
j_gene: TRBJ2-2
d_gene: TRBD1

CDR3nt: TGTGCCATCAGGGATAAGCGAAATACGCAGTATTTT
CDR3aa: CAIRDKRNTQYF
v_gene: TRBV10-3
len: 12
abundance: -
j_gene: TRBJ2-3
d_gene: -

CDR3nt: TGTGCCAGCAGAACGAACAGGGACGGAAGGGAAAAACTGTTTTTT
CDR3aa: CASRTNRDGREKLFF
v_gene: TRBV27
len: 15
abundance: -
j_gene: TRBJ1-4
d_gene: -

CDR3nt: TGCGCCAGCAGCCAAGTGGACGGGGACTATGGCTACACCTTC
CDR3aa: CASSQVDGDYGYTF
v_gene: TRBV4-3
len: 14
abundance: few
j_gene: TRBJ1-2
d_gene: -

CDR3nt: TGTGCCAGCAGAGCTTATAGCGGAGGTTTAGGAGAGCAGTTCTTC
CDR3aa: CASRAYSGGLGEQFF
v_gene: TRBV7-2
len: 15
abundance: few
j_gene: TRBJ2-1
d_gene: -

CDR3nt: TGTGCCAGCAGTGAAGCAGGGGCGGGGGAGACCCAGTACTTC
CDR3aa: CASSEAGAGETQYF
v_gene: TRBV6-1
len: 14
abundance: -
j_gene: TRBJ2-5
d_gene: -

CDR3nt: TGTGCCAGCAGCGTAGGAGACCAAAAGAAAGGCTACGAGCAGTACTTC
CDR3aa: CASSVGDQKKGYEQYF
v_gene: TRBV9
len: 16
abundance: once
j_gene: TRBJ2-7
d_gene: -

CDR3nt: TGTGCCAGCAGGGGACAATGGGATCCGCGCGATGAGCAGTTCTTC
CDR3aa: CASRGQWDPRDEQFF
v_gene: TRBV5-6
len: 15
abundance: -
j_gene: TRBJ2-1
d_gene: -

CDR3nt: TGTGCCAGCAGACAAGATCTGGCGGCAAACAATGAGCAGTTCTTC
CDR3aa: CASRQDLAANNEQFF
v_gene: TRBV4-2
len: 15
abundance: -
j_gene: TRBJ2-1
d_gene: -

CDR3nt: TGTGCCAGCAGCCAAGCCTGGGGGGTTTCACCCCTCCACTTT
CDR3aa: CASSQAWGVSPLHF
v_gene: TRBV14
len: 14
abundance: few
j_gene: TRBJ1-6
d_gene: -

CDR3nt: TGCAGCGTAGACGTCGGGACGAAGAACACCGGGGAGCTGTTTTTT
CDR3aa: CSVDVGTKNTGELFF
v_gene: TRBV29-1
len: 15
abundance: many
j_gene: TRBJ2-2
d_gene: -

CDR3nt: TGTGCCAGCAGCTTAGCCTGGCAGCAAGAGACCCAGTACTTC
CDR3aa: CASSLAWQQETQYF
v_gene: TRBV11-1
len: 14
abundance: -
j_gene: TRBJ2-5
d_gene: -

CDR3nt: TGCGCCAGCAGCCAAGGGGTAGCGGGGCCAGATACGCAGTATTTT
CDR3aa: CASSQGVAGPDTQYF
v_gene: TRBV4-3
len: 15
abundance: few
j_gene: TRBJ2-3
d_gene: TRBD2

CDR3nt: TGTGCCAGCAGCCAAATCTTGAATTCACCCCTCCACTTT
CDR3aa: CASSQILNSPLHF
v_gene: TRBV14
len: 13
abundance: -
j_gene: TRBJ1-6
d_gene: -

CDR3nt: TGTGCCACCAGCAGAGACGGAGATTCACCCCTCCACTTT
CDR3aa: CATSRDGDSPLHF
v_gene: TRBV15
len: 13
abundance: -
j_gene: TRBJ1-6
d_gene: -

CDR3nt: TGTGCCAGCTCACCTGGAAGGGAGGCCTCACCCCTCCACTTT
CDR3aa: CASSPGREASPLHF
v_gene: TRBV18
len: 14
abundance: few
j_gene: TRBJ1-6
d_gene: -

CDR3nt: TGTGCCAGCAGTTTGAGGCAGAACACTGAAGCTTTCTTT
CDR3aa: CASSLRQNTEAFF
v_gene: TRBV28
len: 13
abundance: few
j_gene: TRBJ1-1
d_gene: -